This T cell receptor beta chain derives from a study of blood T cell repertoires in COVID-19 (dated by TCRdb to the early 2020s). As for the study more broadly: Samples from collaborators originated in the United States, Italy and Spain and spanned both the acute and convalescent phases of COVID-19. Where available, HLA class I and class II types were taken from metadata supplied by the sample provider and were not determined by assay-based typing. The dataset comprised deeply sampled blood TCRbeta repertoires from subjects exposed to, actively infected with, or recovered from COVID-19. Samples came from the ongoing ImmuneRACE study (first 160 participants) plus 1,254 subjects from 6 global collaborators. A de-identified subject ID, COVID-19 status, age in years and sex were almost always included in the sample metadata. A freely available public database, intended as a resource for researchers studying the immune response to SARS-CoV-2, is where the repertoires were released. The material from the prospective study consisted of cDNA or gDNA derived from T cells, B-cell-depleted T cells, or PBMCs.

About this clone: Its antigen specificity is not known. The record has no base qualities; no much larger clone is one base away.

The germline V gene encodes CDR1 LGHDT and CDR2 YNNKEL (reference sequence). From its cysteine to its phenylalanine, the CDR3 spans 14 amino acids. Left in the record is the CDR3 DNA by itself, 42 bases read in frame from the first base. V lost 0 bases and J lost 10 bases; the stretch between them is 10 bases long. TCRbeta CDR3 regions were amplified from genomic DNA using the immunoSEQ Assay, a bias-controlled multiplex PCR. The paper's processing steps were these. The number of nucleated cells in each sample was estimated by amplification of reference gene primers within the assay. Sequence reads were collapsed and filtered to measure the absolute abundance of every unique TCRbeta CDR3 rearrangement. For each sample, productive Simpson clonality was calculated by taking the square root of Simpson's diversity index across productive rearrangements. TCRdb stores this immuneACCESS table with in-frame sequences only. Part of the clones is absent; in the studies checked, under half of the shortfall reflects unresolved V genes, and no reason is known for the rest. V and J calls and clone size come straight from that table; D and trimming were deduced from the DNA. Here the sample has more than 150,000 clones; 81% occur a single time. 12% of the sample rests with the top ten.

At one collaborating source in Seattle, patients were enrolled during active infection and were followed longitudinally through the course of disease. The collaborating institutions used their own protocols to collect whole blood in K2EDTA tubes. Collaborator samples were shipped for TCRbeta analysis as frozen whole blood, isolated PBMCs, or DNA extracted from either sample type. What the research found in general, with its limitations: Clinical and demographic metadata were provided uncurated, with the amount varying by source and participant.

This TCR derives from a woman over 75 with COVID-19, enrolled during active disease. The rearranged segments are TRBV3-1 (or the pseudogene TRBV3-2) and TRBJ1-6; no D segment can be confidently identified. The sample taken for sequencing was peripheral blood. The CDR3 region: CASSQDRPGSPLHF. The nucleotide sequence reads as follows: TGTGCCAGCAGCCAAGATCGCCCGGGATCACCCCTCCACTTT.